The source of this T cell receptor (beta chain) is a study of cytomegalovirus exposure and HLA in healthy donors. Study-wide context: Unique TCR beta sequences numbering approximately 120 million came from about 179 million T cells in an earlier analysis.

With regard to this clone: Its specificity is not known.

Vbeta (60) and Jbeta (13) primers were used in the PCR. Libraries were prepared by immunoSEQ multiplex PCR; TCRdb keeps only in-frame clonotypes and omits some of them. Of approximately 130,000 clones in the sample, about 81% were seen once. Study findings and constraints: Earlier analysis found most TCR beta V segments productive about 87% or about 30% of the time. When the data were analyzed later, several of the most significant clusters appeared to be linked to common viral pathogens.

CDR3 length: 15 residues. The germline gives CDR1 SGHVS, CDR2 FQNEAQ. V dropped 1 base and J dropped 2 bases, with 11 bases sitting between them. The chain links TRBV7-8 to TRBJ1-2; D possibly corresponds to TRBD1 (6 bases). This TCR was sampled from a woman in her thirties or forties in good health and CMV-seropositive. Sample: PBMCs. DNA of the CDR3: TGTGCCAGCAGCTTAGGCGGGGGACAAAACTATGGCTACACCTTC. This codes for CASSLGGGQNYGYTF.